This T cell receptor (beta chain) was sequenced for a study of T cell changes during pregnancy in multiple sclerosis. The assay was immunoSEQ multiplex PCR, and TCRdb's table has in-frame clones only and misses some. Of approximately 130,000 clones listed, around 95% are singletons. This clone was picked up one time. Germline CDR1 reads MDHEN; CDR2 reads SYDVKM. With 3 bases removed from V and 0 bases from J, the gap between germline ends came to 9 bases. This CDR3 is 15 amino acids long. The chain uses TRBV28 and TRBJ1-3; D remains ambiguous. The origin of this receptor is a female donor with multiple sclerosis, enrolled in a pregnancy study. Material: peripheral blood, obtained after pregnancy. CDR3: CASSFESSSGNTIYF. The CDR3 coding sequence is TGTGCCAGCAGTTTCGAATCGAGCTCTGGAAACACCATATATTTT.